At least ten counts were recorded for the clone carrying this TCR beta chain. CDR3 length equals 15 residues. V trimming: 2 bases; J trimming: 1 base; junction bases outside the gene matches: 0. The germline V gene has CDR1 KGHDR and CDR2 SFDVKD. In TCRdb, the RT-PCR reads were re-called with MiXCR into one record per CDR3 protein. The sample consists of about 700,000 distinct CDR3 sequences, 14% of them appearing once. This rearrangement joins TRBV24-1 to TRBJ2-3; 9 bases map to TRBD2. This receptor was obtained from a female donor in good health, serving as a healthy control. The specimen was memory CD4+ T cells from blood. CDR3 sequence reads: CATSDWTSGTDTQYF. CDR3 sequence (DNA): TGTGCCACCAGTGATTGGACTAGCGGCACAGATACGCAGTATTTT.